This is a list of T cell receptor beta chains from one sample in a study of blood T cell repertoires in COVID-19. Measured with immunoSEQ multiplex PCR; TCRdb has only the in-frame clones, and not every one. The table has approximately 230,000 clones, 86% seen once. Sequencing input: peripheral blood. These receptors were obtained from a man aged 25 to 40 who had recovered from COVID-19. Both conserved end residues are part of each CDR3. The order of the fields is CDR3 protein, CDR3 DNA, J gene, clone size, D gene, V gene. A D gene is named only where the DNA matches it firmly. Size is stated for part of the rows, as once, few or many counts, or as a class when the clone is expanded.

CDR3 protein: CASSGFRLGGYGYTF
CDR3 DNA: TGCGCCAGCAGTGGTTTCAGACTCGGGGGCTATGGCTACACCTTC
J gene: TRBJ1-2
clone size: -
D gene: -
V gene: TRBV10-2

CDR3 protein: CASSSSGYTF
CDR3 DNA: TGTGCCAGCAGTTCTAGTGGCTACACCTTC
J gene: TRBJ1-2
clone size: -
D gene: -
V gene: TRBV6-6

CDR3 protein: CASSLWPLETQYF
CDR3 DNA: TGTGCCAGCAGCTTATGGCCCCTAGAGACCCAGTACTTC
J gene: TRBJ2-5
clone size: many
D gene: -
V gene: TRBV7-9

CDR3 protein: CASSLDTEAFF
CDR3 DNA: TGTGCCAGCAGCCTTGACACTGAAGCTTTCTTT
J gene: TRBJ1-1
clone size: -
D gene: -
V gene: TRBV9

CDR3 protein: CASSMTGTIDYGYTF
CDR3 DNA: TGTGCCAGCAGTATGACAGGGACAATCGACTATGGCTACACCTTC
J gene: TRBJ1-2
clone size: -
D gene: TRBD1
V gene: TRBV25-1

CDR3 protein: CASSLGAGQGSGGELFF
CDR3 DNA: TGTGCCAGCAGCTTAGGGGCCGGACAGGGCTCAGGCGGGGAGCTGTTTTTT
J gene: TRBJ2-2
clone size: -
D gene: TRBD1
V gene: TRBV11-2

CDR3 protein: CASRGQYQETQYF
CDR3 DNA: TGTGCCAGCAGGGGCCAGTACCAAGAGACCCAGTACTTC
J gene: TRBJ2-5
clone size: -
D gene: -
V gene: TRBV12-3/TRBV12-4

CDR3 protein: CASSHGQGLYNEQFF
CDR3 DNA: TGTGCCAGCAGTCACGGACAGGGCCTATACAATGAGCAGTTCTTC
J gene: TRBJ2-1
clone size: -
D gene: TRBD1
V gene: TRBV5-4

CDR3 protein: CASSFGTTNQPQHF
CDR3 DNA: TGTGCCAGCAGCTTCGGGACAACCAATCAGCCCCAGCATTTT
J gene: TRBJ1-5
clone size: -
D gene: -
V gene: TRBV11-2

CDR3 protein: CASSYSGQGYEQYF
CDR3 DNA: TGTGCCAGCAGTTACTCGGGACAGGGGTACGAGCAGTACTTC
J gene: TRBJ2-7
clone size: -
D gene: TRBD1
V gene: TRBV6-8

CDR3 protein: CASSLPDMETQYF
CDR3 DNA: TGTGCCAGCAGTTTGCCTGACATGGAGACCCAGTACTTC
J gene: TRBJ2-5
clone size: -
D gene: -
V gene: TRBV5-5

CDR3 protein: CSASVRATNEKLFF
CDR3 DNA: TGCAGTGCTAGTGTCCGGGCAACTAATGAAAAACTGTTTTTT
J gene: TRBJ1-4
clone size: -
D gene: -
V gene: TRBV20-1

CDR3 protein: CASSSALGAADPGELFF
CDR3 DNA: TGTGCCAGCAGCTCCGCCTTGGGGGCCGCTGACCCCGGGGAGCTGTTTTTT
J gene: TRBJ2-2
clone size: -
D gene: -
V gene: TRBV5-4

CDR3 protein: CASSYGQGLNYGYTF
CDR3 DNA: TGTGCCAGCAGTTACGGACAGGGGCTTAACTATGGCTACACCTTC
J gene: TRBJ1-2
clone size: -
D gene: TRBD1
V gene: TRBV6-5

CDR3 protein: CASSLVNWGTAFNEQFF
CDR3 DNA: TGTGCCAGCAGCTTAGTGAATTGGGGGACAGCGTTCAATGAGCAGTTCTTC
J gene: TRBJ2-1
clone size: -
D gene: TRBD1
V gene: TRBV7-6

CDR3 protein: CASSPRVDGYTF
CDR3 DNA: TGTGCCAGCAGTCCCCGGGTCGATGGCTACACCTTC
J gene: TRBJ1-2
clone size: -
D gene: -
V gene: TRBV12-3/TRBV12-4

CDR3 protein: CASSGTANAPIGYTF
CDR3 DNA: TGTGCCAGCAGCGGGACAGCCAATGCTCCGATCGGCTACACCTTC
J gene: TRBJ1-2
clone size: -
D gene: TRBD1
V gene: TRBV3-1/TRBV3-2

CDR3 protein: CASSLGGGPQHF
CDR3 DNA: TGTGCCAGCAGCTTAGGTGGAGGGCCCCAGCATTTT
J gene: TRBJ1-5
clone size: -
D gene: -
V gene: TRBV7-9

CDR3 protein: CASSLDRRNTEAFF
CDR3 DNA: TGCGCCAGCAGCTTGGACAGGCGGAACACTGAAGCTTTCTTT
J gene: TRBJ1-1
clone size: few
D gene: -
V gene: TRBV5-1

CDR3 protein: CAWSVSGGQGIF
CDR3 DNA: TGTGCCTGGAGTGTGAGCGGGGGACAGGGGATCTTC
J gene: TRBJ2-1
clone size: -
D gene: TRBD1
V gene: TRBV30

CDR3 protein: CATSRVGVEAFF
CDR3 DNA: TGTGCCACCAGCAGAGTAGGGGTTGAAGCTTTCTTT
J gene: TRBJ1-1
clone size: -
D gene: -
V gene: TRBV15

CDR3 protein: CASSLFPGDISYEQYF
CDR3 DNA: TGTGCCAGCAGTTTATTCCCAGGGGATATTTCCTACGAGCAGTACTTC
J gene: TRBJ2-7
clone size: -
D gene: -
V gene: TRBV27

CDR3 protein: CASSYVEYNEQFF
CDR3 DNA: TGTGCCAGCAGTTACGTTGAGTACAATGAGCAGTTCTTC
J gene: TRBJ2-1
clone size: -
D gene: -
V gene: TRBV6-2/TRBV6-3

CDR3 protein: CASSSTGATNEKLFF
CDR3 DNA: TGTGCCAGCAGTTCCACAGGGGCAACTAATGAAAAACTGTTTTTT
J gene: TRBJ1-4
clone size: -
D gene: TRBD1
V gene: TRBV6-5

CDR3 protein: CATSPSQPGTTLYVNQPQHF
CDR3 DNA: TGTGCCACCAGCCCTTCGCAACCCGGGACAACCTTGTACGTCAATCAGCCCCAGCATTTT
J gene: TRBJ1-5
clone size: -
D gene: -
V gene: TRBV15

CDR3 protein: CAISPGTSGGPYNEQFF
CDR3 DNA: TGTGCCATCAGTCCCGGGACTAGCGGGGGGCCTTACAATGAGCAGTTCTTC
J gene: TRBJ2-1
clone size: -
D gene: TRBD2
V gene: TRBV10-3

CDR3 protein: CASSQEFRAPANYGYTF
CDR3 DNA: TGCGCCAGCAGCCAAGAGTTCAGGGCCCCAGCTAACTATGGCTACACCTTC
J gene: TRBJ1-2
clone size: -
D gene: -
V gene: TRBV4-3

CDR3 protein: CASSHDRGPPNTEAFF
CDR3 DNA: TGTGCCAGCAGCCACGACAGGGGCCCCCCGAACACTGAAGCTTTCTTT
J gene: TRBJ1-1
clone size: -
D gene: TRBD1
V gene: TRBV5-5

CDR3 protein: CASSQLGRGGLVFSSTDTQYF
CDR3 DNA: TGCGCCAGCAGCCAACTGGGTCGTGGGGGACTAGTCTTTTCTAGCACAGATACGCAGTATTTT
J gene: TRBJ2-3
clone size: -
D gene: TRBD2
V gene: TRBV4-1